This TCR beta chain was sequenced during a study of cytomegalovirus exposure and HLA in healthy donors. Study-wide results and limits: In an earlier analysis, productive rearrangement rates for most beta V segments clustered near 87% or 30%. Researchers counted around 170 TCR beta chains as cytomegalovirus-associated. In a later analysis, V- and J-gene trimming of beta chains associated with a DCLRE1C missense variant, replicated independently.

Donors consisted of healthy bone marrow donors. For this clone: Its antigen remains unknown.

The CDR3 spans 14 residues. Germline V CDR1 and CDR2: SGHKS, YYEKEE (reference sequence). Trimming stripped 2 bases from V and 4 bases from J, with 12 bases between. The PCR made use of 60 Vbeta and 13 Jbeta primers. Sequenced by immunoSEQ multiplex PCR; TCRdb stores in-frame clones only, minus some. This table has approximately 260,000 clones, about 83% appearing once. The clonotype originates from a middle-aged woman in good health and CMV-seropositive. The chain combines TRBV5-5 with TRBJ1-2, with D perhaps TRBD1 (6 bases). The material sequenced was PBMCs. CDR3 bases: TGTGCCAGCAGCTTACAGACAGGATCCTATGGCTACACCTTC. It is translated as CASSLQTGSYGYTF.